These 21 T cell receptor beta chains came from one sample sequenced in a study of blood T cell repertoires in COVID-19. Sequencing used immunoSEQ multiplex PCR; TCRdb keeps in-frame clones, though not all of them. The sample holds about 36,000 clones; about 82% are singletons and the top ten take around 15%. The sequenced sample consisted of peripheral blood. These receptors were obtained from a human donor in a cohort sampled during active COVID-19.

Of note for this clone: A junction boundary mismatches the germline segment, possibly from a read error. The chain carries TRBV7-7 and TRBJ1-1, with 9 bases identical to TRBD1. This CDR3 comprises 19 residues. Per germline, CDR1 SSHAT and CDR2 FNYEAQ (reference sequence). In nucleotides, the CDR3 is TGTGCTAGCAGCTCTAAAGGTGGAGGGACAGGGAACCTCTACCGCTTGGCTTTCTTT. Translated: CASSSKGGGTGNLYRLAFF.

This chain joins TRBV19 and TRBJ2-7, with TRBD1 matching 8 bases. The CDR3 is 14 amino acids. The V segment lost 6 bases and the J segment 0 bases; nucleotides outside the gene matches: 4. Germline CDR1 is LNHDA and CDR2 is SQIVND (reference sequence). CDR3 nucleotide sequence: TGTGCCAGTAGCGGACAGGGAGGCTCCTACGAGCAGTACTTC. This sequence encodes CASSGQGGSYEQYF. The complete variable domain, with remaining parts taken from reference TRBV19 and TRBJ2-7, reads DGGITQSPKYLFRKEGQNVTLSCEQNLNHDAMYWYRQDPGQGLRLIYYSQIVNDFQKGDIAEGYSVSREKKESFPLTVTSAQKNPTAFYLCASSGQGGSYEQYFGPGTRLTVT.

A few counts support this clone. This chain joins TRBV10-3 and TRBJ2-1, with TRBD2 matching over 7 bases. CDR3 length: 12 residues. After removal of 4 bases from V and 8 bases from J, the junction contained 2 bases not matched to a gene. CDR1 ENHRY and CDR2 SYGVKD come from the germline V gene. CDR3 region: CAISAGRDEQFF. CDR3 in DNA: TGTGCCATCAGTGCTGGGAGGGATGAGCAGTTCTTC.

The rearrangement uses TRBV5-6 and TRBJ1-4; D not certain. The CDR3 totals 14 residues. Looked up from germline, CDR1 is SGHDT and CDR2 is YYEEEE. Trimming stripped 4 bases from V and 3 bases from J, with 10 bases between. CDR3 loop: CASSPGTSNEKLFF. For the CDR3, the DNA is TGTGCCAGCAGCCCCGGTACCTCTAATGAAAAACTGTTTTTT.

The rearrangement joins TRBV2 to TRBJ2-7; 10 bases match TRBD1. There are 14 residues in the CDR3. Germline loops: CDR1 SNHLY, CDR2 FYNNEI. Losses at the gene ends were 6 bases for V and 3 bases for J; bases not matched to a gene: 5. CDR3 loop: CASRVTGGNYEQYF. CDR3 nucleotides: TGTGCCAGCAGGGTGACAGGGGGCAACTACGAGCAGTACTTC.

The chain uses TRBV10-3 and TRBJ2-2; 8 nucleotides match TRBD2. Germline V gives CDR1 ENHRY, CDR2 SYGVKD. This CDR3 spans 15 amino acids. J lost 5 bases, V lost 10 bases, and 12 bases had no gene match. The CDR3: CATEGVAGRTGELFF. Written as DNA, the CDR3 is TGTGCCACCGAGGGGGTAGCGGGGCGGACCGGGGAGCTGTTTTTT.

The gene calls are TRBV9 and TRBJ1-3; possible D gene TRBD1, 6 bases. Germline-derived CDR1 and CDR2 are SGDLS and YYNGEE. V shed 3 bases and J shed 0 bases, with 13 bases lying between them. The CDR3 contains 16 residues. CDR3 loop: CASSGSTGYSGNTIYF. The CDR3 coding sequence is TGTGCCAGCAGCGGGTCGACAGGTTACTCTGGAAACACCATATATTTT.

The rearrangement links TRBV18 to TRBJ2-7; D possibly corresponds to TRBD2 (5 bases). The CDR3 spans 13 residues. V was shortened by 9 bases and J by 7 bases, with 19 bases between the two germline ends. Germline V gene data show CDR1 as KGHSH and CDR2 as LQKENI. The CDR3: CASWKGADHEQYF. The CDR3 nucleotides read TGTGCCAGTTGGAAGGGAGCGGACCATGAGCAGTACTTC. The full variable domain, with the rest looked up from reference TRBV18 and TRBJ2-7, is NAGVMQNPRHLVRRRGQEARLRCSPMKGHSHVYWYRQLPEEGLKFMVYLQKENIIDESGMPKERFSAEFPKEGPSILRIQQVVRGDSAAYFCASWKGADHEQYFGPGTRLTVT.

The V call is TRBV20-1, the J call TRBJ1-1; D gene unclear. V lost 6 bases and J 3 bases, leaving 5 bases between the germline ends. This CDR3 has 10 amino acids. Germline values: CDR1 DFQATT, CDR2 SNEGSKA (reference sequence). The CDR3 coding sequence is TGCAGTGCCCCGTACACTGAAGCTTTCTTT. Translated: CSAPYTEAFF.

The rearrangement links TRBV14 to TRBJ1-2, with TRBD1 matching over 7 bases. The length of the CDR3 is 15 residues. The V and J ends lost 0 bases and 5 bases, in that order; junction bases with no gene match: 6. The germline gives CDR1 SGHDN, CDR2 FVKESK. CDR3 DNA sequence: TGTGCCAGCAGCCAAGATGCCAGGGGGAGATATGGCTACACCTTC. Translation gives CASSQDARGRYGYTF. The entire variable domain, with the rest obtained from reference TRBV14 and TRBJ1-2, is as follows: EAGVTQFPSHSVIEKGQTVTLRCDPISGHDNLYWYRRVMGKEIKFLLHFVKESKQDESGMPNNRFLAERTGGTYSTLKVQPAELEDSGVYFCASSQDARGRYGYTFGSGTRLTVV.

This clone has more than one count but fewer than ten. CDR3 sequence: CASSAPGQEKNQPQHF. In DNA, the CDR3 is TGTGCCAGCTCAGCTCCGGGACAGGAGAAAAATCAGCCCCAGCATTTT. The V call is TRBV18, the J call TRBJ1-5, with 8 bases aligning to TRBD1. Germline assignment: CDR1 KGHSH and CDR2 LQKENI. The trim removed 5 bases at V and 4 bases at J, leaving 10 bases unmatched. This CDR3 comprises 16 residues. The whole variable domain, remainder taken from reference TRBV18 and TRBJ1-5, is NAGVMQNPRHLVRRRGQEARLRCSPMKGHSHVYWYRQLPEEGLKFMVYLQKENIIDESGMPKERFSAEFPKEGPSILRIQQVVRGDSAAYFCASSAPGQEKNQPQHFGDGTRLSIL.

This rearrangement joins TRBV6-4 to TRBJ1-2, with D unresolved. Trimming shortened V by 0 bases and J by 7 bases, and 9 bases separated the two germline ends. Germline-derived CDR1 and CDR2 are MRHNA and SNTAGT. The CDR3 covers 13 residues. The CDR3 protein is CASSDSVGVGYTF. CDR3 sequence (DNA): TGTGCCAGCAGTGACTCGGTGGGAGTTGGCTACACCTTC.

This rearrangement joins TRBV6-1 to TRBJ1-2; no reliable D call. CDR3 length: 12 amino acids. Germline V lookup: CDR1 MNHNS, CDR2 SASEGT. V lost 3 bases, J lost 2 bases, and 4 bases lay in between. CDR3 coding DNA: TGTGCCAGCAGTGACAGGAACTATGGCTACACCTTC. Protein: CASSDRNYGYTF.

The gene calls are TRBV5-1 and TRBJ2-5; TRBD1 agrees at 7 bases. There are 14 residues in the CDR3. V shed 4 bases, J shed 0 bases, and the junction held 3 bases outside the gene matches. CDR1 is SGHRS and CDR2 is YFSETQ in the germline V gene. CDR3 sequence (DNA): TGCGCCAGCAGCATTGGGACAGACCAAGAGACCCAGTACTTC. It translates to CASSIGTDQETQYF.

This clone occurred once. V is TRBV4-1 and J is TRBJ2-1; D may be TRBD2 (5 bases). Germline V gene lookup returns CDR1 MGHRA and CDR2 YSYEKL. The CDR3 has 13 amino acids. The germline V and J ends were trimmed by 6 bases and 9 bases, with 15 bases remaining between them. The CDR3 DNA is TGCGCCAGCAGTCAGGACGGGGTGGGTGAGCAGTTCTTC. Translating gives CASSQDGVGEQFF.

The rearrangement joins TRBV28 to TRBJ1-2, with TRBD1 matching over 8 bases. CDR1 is MDHEN, CDR2 SYDVKM, per germline. V lost 1 base and J lost 4; bases outside the gene matches: 8. The CDR3 runs 16 residues. The CDR3 spells CASSLYQGAGGYGYTF. CDR3 in DNA: TGTGCCAGCAGTTTATACCAGGGGGCAGGAGGCTATGGCTACACCTTC.

V and J are TRBV6-4 and TRBJ1-1; no reliable D call. V lost 0 bases, J lost 1 base, and 6 bases lay in between. CDR3 length equals 14 residues. Germline CDR1 MRHNA, CDR2 SNTAGT. This CDR3 reads CASSDSAGNTEAFF. DNA of the CDR3: TGTGCCAGCAGTGACTCAGCCGGGAACACTGAAGCTTTCTTT.

This chain connects TRBV5-4 to TRBJ2-5; weak D call: TRBD2 (6 bases). The ends were cut back, 4 bases at V and 5 bases at J, with 12 bases in the middle. CDR3 length: 13 residues. Germline CDR1 reads SGHNT; CDR2 reads YYREEE (reference sequence). CDR3 region: CASSPPRGETQYF. The CDR3 region has the DNA TGTGCCAGCAGCCCACCCCGGGGGGAGACCCAGTACTTC.

The chain couples TRBV4-3 to TRBJ2-2; 7 bases are a match to TRBD1. The CDR3 is 18 amino acids. CDR1 LGHNA and CDR2 YSLEER come from the germline V gene. V trimming: 1 base; J trimming: 8 bases; junction bases outside the gene matches: 16. The CDR3 region has the DNA TGCGCCAGCAGCCAAGGAGGGGGCGGCTCGTCAGCCCGGGGGGAGCTGTTTTTT. This gives the protein CASSQGGGGSSARGELFF.

V gene TRBV7-9 combines with J gene TRBJ2-1, with 10 bases that match TRBD2. Germline loops: CDR1 SEHNR, CDR2 FQNEAQ (reference sequence). This CDR3 is 15 amino acids long. V dropped 5 bases and J dropped 4; count of bases not matched to a gene: 5. The CDR3 nucleotides are TGTGCCAGCAGCCGAACTAGCGGGGTATACAATGAGCAGTTCTTC. Translation gives CASSRTSGVYNEQFF.

The chain is built from TRBV19 and TRBJ1-6, with D unclear. Germline lookup yields CDR1 LNHDA and CDR2 SQIVND (reference sequence). The CDR3 is made up of 17 amino acids. Between the trimmed V and J ends, which lost 4 bases and 7 bases, there was a span of 20 bases. The CDR3 loop is CASSKTRYANANSPLHF. The CDR3 DNA reads as TGTGCCAGTAGTAAGACTAGATACGCCAACGCGAATTCACCCCTCCACTTT.